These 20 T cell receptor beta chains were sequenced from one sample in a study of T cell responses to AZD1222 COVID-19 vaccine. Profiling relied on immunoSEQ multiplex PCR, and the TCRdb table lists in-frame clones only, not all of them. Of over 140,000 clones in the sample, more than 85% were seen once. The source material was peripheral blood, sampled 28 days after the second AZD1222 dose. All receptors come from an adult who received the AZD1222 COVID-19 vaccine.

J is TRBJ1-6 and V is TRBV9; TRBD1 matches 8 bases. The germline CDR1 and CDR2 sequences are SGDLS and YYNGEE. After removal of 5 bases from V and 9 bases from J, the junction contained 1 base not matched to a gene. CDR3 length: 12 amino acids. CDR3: CASRQGASPLHF. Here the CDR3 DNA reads TGTGCCAGCAGGCAGGGGGCTTCACCCCTCCACTTT.

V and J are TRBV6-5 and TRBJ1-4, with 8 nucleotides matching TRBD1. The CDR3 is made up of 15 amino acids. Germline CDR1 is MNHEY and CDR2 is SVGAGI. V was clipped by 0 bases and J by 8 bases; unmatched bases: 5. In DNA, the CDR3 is TGTGCCAGCAGTTACTCGTCAGGGGGCATGGAAAAACTGTTTTTT. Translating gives CASSYSSGGMEKLFF.

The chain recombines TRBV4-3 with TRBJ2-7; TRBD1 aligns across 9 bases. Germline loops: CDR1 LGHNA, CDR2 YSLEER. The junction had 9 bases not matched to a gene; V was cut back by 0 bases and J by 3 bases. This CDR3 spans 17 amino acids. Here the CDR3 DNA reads TGCGCCAGCAGCCAAGAAGTATCAGGACAGGGGTTCTACGAGCAGTACTTC. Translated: CASSQEVSGQGFYEQYF.

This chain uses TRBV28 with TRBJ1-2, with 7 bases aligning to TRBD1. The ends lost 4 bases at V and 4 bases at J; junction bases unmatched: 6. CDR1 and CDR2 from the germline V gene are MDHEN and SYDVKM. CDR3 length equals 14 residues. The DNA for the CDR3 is TGTGCCAGCAGTTCCCCACAGGGGTTCTATGGCTACACCTTC. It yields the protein CASSSPQGFYGYTF.

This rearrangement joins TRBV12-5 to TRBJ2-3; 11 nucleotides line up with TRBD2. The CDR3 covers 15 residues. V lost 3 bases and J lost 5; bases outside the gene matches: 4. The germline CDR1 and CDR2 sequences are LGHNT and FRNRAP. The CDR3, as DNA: TGTGCTAGTGGTTTCTTTAGCGGGAGGGAAGATACGCAGTATTTT. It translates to CASGFFSGREDTQYF.

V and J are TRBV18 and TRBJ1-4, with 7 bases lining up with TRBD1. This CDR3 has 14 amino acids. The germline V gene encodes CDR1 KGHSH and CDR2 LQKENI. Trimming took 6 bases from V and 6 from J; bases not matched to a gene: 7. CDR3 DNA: TGTGCCAGCTCCCTCGACAGGGTTGATGAAAAACTGTTTTTT. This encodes CASSLDRVDEKLFF.

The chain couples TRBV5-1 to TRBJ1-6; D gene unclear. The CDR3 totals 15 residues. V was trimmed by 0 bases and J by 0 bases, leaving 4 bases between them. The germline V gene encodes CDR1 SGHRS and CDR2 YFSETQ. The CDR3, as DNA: TGCGCCAGCAGCTTGGAGAGCTCCTATAATTCACCCCTCCACTTT. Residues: CASSLESSYNSPLHF.

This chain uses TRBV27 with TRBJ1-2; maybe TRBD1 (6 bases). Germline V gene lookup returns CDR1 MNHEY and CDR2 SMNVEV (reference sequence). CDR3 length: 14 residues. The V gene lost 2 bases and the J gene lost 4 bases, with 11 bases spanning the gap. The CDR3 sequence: CASSLSGQLYGYTF. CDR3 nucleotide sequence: TGTGCCAGCAGTTTAAGTGGACAGCTCTATGGCTACACCTTC.

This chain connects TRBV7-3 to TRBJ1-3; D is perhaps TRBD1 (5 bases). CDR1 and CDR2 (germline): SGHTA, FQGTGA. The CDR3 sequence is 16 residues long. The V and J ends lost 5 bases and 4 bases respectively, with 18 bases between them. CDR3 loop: CASSVRGSFSGNTIYF. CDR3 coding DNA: TGTGCCAGCAGCGTACGGGGGAGCTTTTCGGGAAACACCATATATTTT.

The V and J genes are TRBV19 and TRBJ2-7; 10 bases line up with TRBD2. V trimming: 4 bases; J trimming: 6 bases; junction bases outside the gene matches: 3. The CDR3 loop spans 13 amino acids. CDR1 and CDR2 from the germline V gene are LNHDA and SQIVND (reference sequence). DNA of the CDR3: TGTGCCAGTAGTACTAGCGGGAGTCTCGAGCAGTACTTC. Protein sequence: CASSTSGSLEQYF.

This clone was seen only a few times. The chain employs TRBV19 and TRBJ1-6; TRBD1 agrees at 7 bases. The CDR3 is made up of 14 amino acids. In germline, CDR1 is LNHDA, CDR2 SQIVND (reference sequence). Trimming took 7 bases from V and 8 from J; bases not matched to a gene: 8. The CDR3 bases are TGTGCCAGTACCTCGACAGGGTGGGATTCACCCCTCCACTTT. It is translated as CASTSTGWDSPLHF. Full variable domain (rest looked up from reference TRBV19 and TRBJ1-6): DGGITQSPKYLFRKEGQNVTLSCEQNLNHDAMYWYRQDPGQGLRLIYYSQIVNDFQKGDIAEGYSVSREKKESFPLTVTSAQKNPTAFYLCASTSTGWDSPLHFGNGTRLTVT.

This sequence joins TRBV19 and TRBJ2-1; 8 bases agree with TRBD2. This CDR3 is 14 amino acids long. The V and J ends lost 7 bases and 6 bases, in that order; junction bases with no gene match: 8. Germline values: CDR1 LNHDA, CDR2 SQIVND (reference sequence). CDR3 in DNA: TGTGCCAGTACCGGCTCTAGCGGGTTCAATGAGCAGTTCTTC. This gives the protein CASTGSSGFNEQFF. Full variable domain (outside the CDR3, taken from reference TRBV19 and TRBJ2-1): DGGITQSPKYLFRKEGQNVTLSCEQNLNHDAMYWYRQDPGQGLRLIYYSQIVNDFQKGDIAEGYSVSREKKESFPLTVTSAQKNPTAFYLCASTGSSGFNEQFFGPGTRLTVL.

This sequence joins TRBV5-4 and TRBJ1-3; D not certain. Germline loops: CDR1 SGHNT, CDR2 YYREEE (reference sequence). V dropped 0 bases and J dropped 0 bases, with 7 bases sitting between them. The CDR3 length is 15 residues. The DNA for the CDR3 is TGTGCCAGCAGCTTGGAGGCACCCTCTGGAAACACCATATATTTT. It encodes CASSLEAPSGNTIYF.

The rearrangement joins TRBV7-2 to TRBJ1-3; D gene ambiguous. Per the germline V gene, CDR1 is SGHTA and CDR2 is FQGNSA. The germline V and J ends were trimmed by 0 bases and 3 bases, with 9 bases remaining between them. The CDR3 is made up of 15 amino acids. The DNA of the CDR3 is TGTGCCAGCAGCTTAGCAGGTTATGTTGGAAACACCATATATTTT. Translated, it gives CASSLAGYVGNTIYF.

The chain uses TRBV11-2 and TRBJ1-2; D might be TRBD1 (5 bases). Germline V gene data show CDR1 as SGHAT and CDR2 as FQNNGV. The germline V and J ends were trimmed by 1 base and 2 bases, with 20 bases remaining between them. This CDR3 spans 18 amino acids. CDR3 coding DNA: TGTGCCAGCAGCTTAGTCCCACGGGGATATAGACAGAACTATGGCTACACCTTC. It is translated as CASSLVPRGYRQNYGYTF.

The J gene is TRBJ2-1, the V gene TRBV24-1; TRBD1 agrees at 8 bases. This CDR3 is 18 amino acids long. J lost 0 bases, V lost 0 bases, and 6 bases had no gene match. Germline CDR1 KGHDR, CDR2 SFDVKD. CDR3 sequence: CATSDLLGTGRSYNEQFF. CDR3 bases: TGTGCCACCAGTGATTTGCTTGGGACAGGCCGCTCCTACAATGAGCAGTTCTTC.

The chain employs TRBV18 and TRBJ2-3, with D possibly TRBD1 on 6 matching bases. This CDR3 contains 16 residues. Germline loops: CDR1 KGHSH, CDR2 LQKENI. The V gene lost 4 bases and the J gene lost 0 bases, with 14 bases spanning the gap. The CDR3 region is CASSRRDTVSTDTQYF. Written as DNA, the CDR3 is TGTGCCAGCTCACGCAGGGACACGGTGAGCACAGATACGCAGTATTTT.

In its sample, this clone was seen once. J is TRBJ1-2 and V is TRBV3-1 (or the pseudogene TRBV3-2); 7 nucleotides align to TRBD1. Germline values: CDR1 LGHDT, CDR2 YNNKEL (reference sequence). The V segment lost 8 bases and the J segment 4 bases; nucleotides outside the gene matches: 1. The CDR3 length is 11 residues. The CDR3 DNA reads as TGTGCCAGCGGGACAGCCTATGGCTACACCTTC. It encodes CASGTAYGYTF.

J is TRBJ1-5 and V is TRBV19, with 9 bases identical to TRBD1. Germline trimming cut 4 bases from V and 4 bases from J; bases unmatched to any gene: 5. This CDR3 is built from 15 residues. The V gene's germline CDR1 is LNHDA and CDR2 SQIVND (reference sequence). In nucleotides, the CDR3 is TGTGCCAGTAGTACCGGGACAGGGAGTAATCAGCCCCAGCATTTT. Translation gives CASSTGTGSNQPQHF.

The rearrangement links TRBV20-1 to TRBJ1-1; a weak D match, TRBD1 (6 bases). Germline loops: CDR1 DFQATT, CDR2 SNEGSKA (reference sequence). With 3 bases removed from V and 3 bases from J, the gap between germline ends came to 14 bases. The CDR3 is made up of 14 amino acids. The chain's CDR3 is CSASEGGWDTEAFF. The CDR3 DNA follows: TGCAGTGCTAGTGAAGGGGGGTGGGACACTGAAGCTTTCTTT.